The 5 T cell receptor beta chains below were found in one sample sequenced in a study of T cells in Graves' hyperthyroidism and ophthalmopathy. It was RNA transcripts that yielded the amplified TCR beta CDR3 regions. Researchers ran a first-round RT-PCR on the TCR CDR3 using the HTBI primer set. TCRdb re-derived calls from the multiplex PCR reads in MiXCR, one entry per CDR3 protein. This table holds about 840,000 distinct CDR3 sequences, roughly 37% found once. Sequencing was carried out using blood. The receptor source for this set is a man aged 18 to 30 with Graves' hyperthyroidism.

This clonotype showed up just a few times. J is TRBJ2-5 and V is TRBV5-6; D is perhaps TRBD2 (6 bases). Looked up from germline, CDR1 is SGHDT and CDR2 is YYEEEE. This CDR3 is built from 15 residues. The ends were cut back, 1 base at V and 0 bases at J, with 10 bases in the middle. The CDR3 here is CASSLWRDYQETQYF. The CDR3 nucleotides read TGTGCCAGCAGCTTGTGGCGGGACTACCAAGAGACCCAGTACTTC.

V and J are TRBV5-5 and TRBJ1-5, with D perhaps TRBD1 (5 bases). Trimming cost V 2 bases and J 7 bases, with 16 bases left between them. The CDR3 runs to 15 residues. The germline CDR1 and CDR2 sequences are SGHKS and YYEKEE (reference sequence). In DNA, the CDR3 is TGTGCCAGCAGCTTTACCGGGGCCGACGGACAGCCCCAGCATTTT. This sequence encodes CASSFTGADGQPQHF.

The rearrangement uses TRBV10-3 and TRBJ1-2; tentative D call: TRBD1 (6 bases). The CDR3 runs to 14 residues. Trimming removed 3 bases from V and 6 bases from J, with 14 bases in between. Germline CDR1 reads ENHRY; CDR2 reads SYGVKD. CDR3 nucleotides: TGTGCCATCAGTGATGAGGGCAGGGGAGATGGCTACACCTTC. It yields the protein CAISDEGRGDGYTF.

This clonotype was seen repeatedly, ten times or more. This sequence joins TRBV2 and TRBJ1-1; D is unclear. The CDR3 consists of 15 residues. Between the trimmed V and J ends, which lost 5 bases and 1 base, there was a span of 14 bases. Germline CDR1 SNHLY, CDR2 FYNNEI. CDR3 in DNA: TGTGCCAGCAGTTTGTCGACCGTCACGAACACTGAAGCTTTCTTT. Residues: CASSLSTVTNTEAFF.

For this clonotype: This may come from a read error, since a much larger clone is one base off. This chain connects TRBV7-6 to TRBJ2-2; tentative D call: TRBD1 (6 bases). CDR1 and CDR2 from the germline V gene are SGHVS and FNYEAQ. This CDR3 spans 15 amino acids. The germline V and J ends were trimmed by 4 bases and 9 bases, with 18 bases remaining between them. CDR3 DNA: TGTGCCAGCAGCTCACCAACAGGGTCAACCAGGGAGCTGTTTTTT. It is translated as CASSSPTGSTRELFF.